Each of the 10 T cell receptor beta chains below was sequenced from the same sample in a study of T cells after yellow fever vaccination. TCRdb fed the 5' RACE reads into MiXCR, producing one record per CDR3 protein. The sample has approximately 15,000 distinct CDR3 sequences; 7.3% are singletons. The source was PBMCs, either bulk or a sorted T-cell subset (CD4+, CD8+, memory, or dextramer-sorted; not recorded which), collected on the day of the yellow fever booster vaccination. All receptors come from a man between 18 and 35 years old who received the YFV17D yellow fever vaccine.

There are many counts of this clonotype. This chain joins TRBV14 and TRBJ1-4; D remains ambiguous. The CDR3 is made up of 15 amino acids. The V end lost 1 base, the J end lost 8 bases, and 14 bases lay between the germline ends. The germline V gene encodes CDR1 SGHDN and CDR2 FVKESK. CDR3 amino acids: CASSQGARGGEKLFF. The CDR3 nucleotides read TGTGCCAGCAGCCAAGGGGCTCGGGGAGGCGAAAAACTGTTTTTT.

This clonotype qualifies as medium-sized. The CDR3 loop is CASSQQDLMGWTQYF. Here the CDR3 DNA reads TGTGCCAGCTCACAACAAGACTTGATGGGTTGGACCCAGTACTTC. The chain has TRBV18 and TRBJ2-5, with unresolved D. The germline V and J ends were trimmed by 4 bases and 7 bases, with 19 bases remaining between them. The germline V gene encodes CDR1 KGHSH and CDR2 LQKENI. CDR3 length: 15 amino acids.

Ten or more counts support this clonotype. CDR3 nucleotide sequence: TGTGCCAGCAGTCCAACCCGGGACCGAGAAGATGAGCAGTTCTTC. Its translation is CASSPTRDREDEQFF. This sequence joins TRBV28 and TRBJ2-1, with D possibly being TRBD1 or TRBD2 (5 bases each). Germline V CDR1 and CDR2: MDHEN, SYDVKM. CDR3 length: 15 residues. Trimming took 5 bases from V and 8 from J, leaving 19 bases between them.

This clonotype was seen ten or more times. V usage is TRBV6-5 and J usage is TRBJ2-2; D is ambiguous. Germline CDR1 MNHEY, CDR2 SVGAGI. Trimming removed 0 bases from V and 4 bases from J, with 6 bases in between. The CDR3 is made up of 14 amino acids. CDR3 amino acids: CASSYSRFTGELFF. As DNA, the CDR3 is TGTGCCAGCAGTTACTCCCGTTTCACCGGGGAGCTGTTTTTT.

This clonotype was observed at least ten times. The chain combines TRBV5-1 with TRBJ1-1; no firm D call. The length of the CDR3 is 13 residues. Germline lookup yields CDR1 SGHRS and CDR2 YFSETQ. Trimming removed 0 bases at V and 3 bases at J, with 6 bases between. The CDR3 loop reads CASSLVEDTEAFF. DNA of the CDR3: TGCGCCAGCAGCTTGGTAGAGGACACTGAAGCTTTCTTT.

This clonotype has a count of ten or more. The CDR3 protein is CASSIVGGTEAFF. DNA of the CDR3: TGTGCCAGTAGTATAGTTGGGGGCACTGAAGCTTTCTTT. The chain has TRBV19 and TRBJ1-1; maybe TRBD1 (5 bases). Trimming cost V 1 base and J 4 bases, with 7 bases left between them. CDR3 length: 13 amino acids. CDR1 is LNHDA and CDR2 is SQIVND in the germline V gene (reference sequence). Together with reference TRBV19 and TRBJ1-1, the CDR3 gives the full variable domain: DGGITQSPKYLFRKEGQNVTLSCEQNLNHDAMYWYRQDPGQGLRLIYYSQIVNDFQKGDIAEGYSVSREKKESFPLTVTSAQKNPTAFYLCASSIVGGTEAFFGQGTRLTVV.

This rearrangement joins TRBV7-2 to TRBJ2-5; 12 bases are shared with TRBD2. Trimming removed 5 bases from V and 5 bases from J; junction bases left unmatched: 0. The germline V gene has CDR1 SGHTA and CDR2 FQGNSA. This CDR3 has 13 amino acids. The chain's CDR3 is CASSGLAGETQYF. In DNA, the CDR3 is TGTGCCAGCAGCGGACTAGCGGGGGAGACCCAGTACTTC.

The chain couples TRBV6-5 to TRBJ2-7, with 7 positions matching TRBD1. The CDR3 spans 14 residues. CDR1 is MNHEY and CDR2 is SVGAGI in the germline V gene. With V trimmed by 6 bases and J by 0 bases, 5 bases remained unmatched. In DNA form, the CDR3 reads TGTGCCAGCAGCGACCGGGACAGCTCCTACGAGCAGTACTTC. Translated, it gives CASSDRDSSYEQYF.

This clonotype was seen ten or more times. The V gene is TRBV5-1, the J gene TRBJ2-2; D is possibly TRBD1 (5 bases). Germline V gene lookup returns CDR1 SGHRS and CDR2 YFSETQ. V lost 2 bases and J lost 2, with 7 bases in between. The length of the CDR3 is 14 residues. CDR3 in DNA: TGCGCCAGCAGCTTCGACAGAAACACCGGGGAGCTGTTTTTT. Translating it yields CASSFDRNTGELFF.

By its share, this clonotype is medium-sized. The chain employs TRBV20-1 and TRBJ2-1, with 9 bases aligning to TRBD2. CDR1 and CDR2 from the germline V gene are DFQATT and SNEGSKA (reference sequence). The CDR3 sequence is 17 residues long. V shed 3 bases and J 0 bases; nucleotides not matched to a gene: 9. The CDR3 nucleotides read TGCAGTGCTAGCAGGCTAGCGGGGAGGAGCTCCTACAATGAGCAGTTCTTC. It yields the protein CSASRLAGRSSYNEQFF.